One sample yielded the 29 T cell receptor beta chains listed below, sequenced in a study of blood T cell repertoires in COVID-19. Only in-frame clones appear in the TCRdb table, and some are missing; sequencing was by immunoSEQ multiplex PCR. The sample holds fewer than 200,000 clones; nearly 90% are singletons and the top ten take 1.9%. The sequenced sample consisted of peripheral blood. The receptors shown here come from a man aged 18-30 years who had recovered from COVID-19.

V usage is TRBV19 and J usage is TRBJ2-1; D gene ambiguous. Germline CDR1 LNHDA, CDR2 SQIVND (reference sequence). Trimming pared 7 bases from V and 7 bases from J, leaving 17 bases between. This CDR3 spans 14 amino acids. The DNA of the CDR3 is TGTGCCAGTAAAGAGGCCAGCCTTAGAAATGAGCAGTTCTTC. It specifies CASKEASLRNEQFF. Using reference TRBV19 and TRBJ2-1 for the parts outside the CDR3, the full variable domain is DGGITQSPKYLFRKEGQNVTLSCEQNLNHDAMYWYRQDPGQGLRLIYYSQIVNDFQKGDIAEGYSVSREKKESFPLTVTSAQKNPTAFYLCASKEASLRNEQFFGPGTRLTVL.

The rearrangement uses TRBV10-3 and TRBJ2-7; maybe TRBD2 (5 bases). The CDR3 runs to 15 residues. V gave up 4 bases and J gave up 0 bases, with 13 bases separating them. The germline CDR1 and CDR2 sequences are ENHRY and SYGVKD. The chain's CDR3 is CAISGAVGSSYEQYF. The CDR3 DNA follows: TGTGCCATCAGTGGCGCGGTAGGGAGCTCCTACGAGCAGTACTTC.

This CDR3 reads CASSLAVSGNTIYF. The CDR3 nucleotides read TGTGCCAGCAGCTTGGCAGTCTCTGGAAACACCATATATTTT. J is TRBJ1-3 and V is TRBV7-2; D is uncertain. Germline V CDR1 and CDR2: SGHTA, FQGNSA. Trimming took off 3 bases at V and 0 bases at J, with 6 bases between the two ends. The CDR3 spans 14 residues.

The chain couples TRBV6-5 to TRBJ1-2; unclear D gene. V lost 0 bases and J 8 bases, leaving 7 bases between the germline ends. CDR3 length: 12 amino acids. CDR1 is MNHEY, CDR2 SVGAGI, per germline. The CDR3 sequence is CASSYSTGGYTF. CDR3 DNA: TGTGCCAGCAGTTACTCGACGGGGGGCTACACCTTC.

The chain is built from TRBV19 and TRBJ2-5; TRBD1 aligns across 8 bases. From germline, CDR1 is LNHDA and CDR2 SQIVND (reference sequence). Trimming cost V 5 bases and J 5 bases; bases outside gene matches: 13. There are 16 residues in the CDR3. The CDR3 protein is CASSDPGQGQMETQYF. DNA for the CDR3: TGTGCCAGTAGTGACCCAGGACAGGGCCAAATGGAGACCCAGTACTTC.

The chain combines TRBV6-5 with TRBJ1-6; D gene unclear. Deletions cut 1 base from V and 8 bases from J, with 9 bases between. There are 14 residues in the CDR3. Germline V gene sequence: CDR1 MNHEY, CDR2 SVGAGI. The CDR3 DNA reads TGTGCCAGCAGTTACTGGAGGGAATATTCACCCCTCCACTTT. This sequence encodes CASSYWREYSPLHF.

The J gene is TRBJ2-1, the V gene TRBV7-9, with TRBD2 matching over 7 bases. This CDR3 is 17 amino acids long. Germline trimming cut 5 bases from V and 1 base from J; bases unmatched to any gene: 11. CDR1 SEHNR and CDR2 FQNEAQ come from the germline V gene (reference sequence). CDR3 protein: CASSPFGGGLSYNEQFF. For the CDR3, the DNA is TGTGCCAGCAGCCCGTTTGGGGGAGGGCTATCCTACAATGAGCAGTTCTTC.

CDR3 DNA sequence: TGTGCCAGCAGCTTAGGAGGGTCCCGAGGGACTGAAGCTTTCTTT. It specifies CASSLGGSRGTEAFF. J is TRBJ1-1 and V is TRBV7-9; no firm D call. Trimming took off 1 base at V and 5 bases at J, with 14 bases between the two ends. Looked up from germline, CDR1 is SEHNR and CDR2 is FQNEAQ (reference sequence). The CDR3 covers 15 residues. The variable domain in full, with the rest retrieved from reference TRBV7-9 and TRBJ1-1, is DTGVSQNPRHKITKRGQNVTFRCDPISEHNRLYWYRQTLGQGPEFLTYFQNEAQLEKSRLLSDRFSAERPKGSFSTLEIQRTEQGDSAMYLCASSLGGSRGTEAFFGQGTRLTVV.

The chain combines TRBV4-1 with TRBJ2-6; 8 bases match TRBD2. Unmatched junction bases numbered 8, after V lost 4 bases and J lost 0 bases. The CDR3 loop spans 18 amino acids. Germline CDR1 and CDR2: MGHRA and YSYEKL. The CDR3 sequence is CASSPSLSGNSGANVLTF. CDR3 nucleotides: TGCGCCAGCAGCCCATCCCTTAGCGGGAACTCTGGGGCCAACGTCCTGACTTTC.

V is TRBV7-2 and J is TRBJ1-2; TRBD1 might be the D (6 bases). Trimming stripped 6 bases from V and 7 bases from J, with 18 bases between. This CDR3 is 14 amino acids long. CDR1 is SGHTA and CDR2 is FQGNSA in the germline V gene. The CDR3 DNA reads as TGTGCCAGCAGACTGGGACGGGGGGCCCGTGGCTACACCTTC. Translating it yields CASRLGRGARGYTF. Drawing the rest from reference TRBV7-2 and TRBJ1-2, the complete variable domain is GAGVSQSPSNKVTEKGKDVELRCDPISGHTALYWYRQSLGQGLEFLIYFQGNSAPDKSGLPSDRFSAERTGGSVSTLTIQRTQQEDSAVYLCASRLGRGARGYTFGSGTRLTVV.

The chain is built from TRBV19 and TRBJ2-1; D is possibly TRBD2 (5 bases). Per the germline V gene, CDR1 is LNHDA and CDR2 is SQIVND (reference sequence). This CDR3 is 13 amino acids long. Trimming removed 3 bases from V and 10 bases from J, with 13 bases in between. The CDR3 DNA is TGTGCCAGTAGTATCCTCTTAAGCGGCGAGCAGTTCTTC. This translates into CASSILLSGEQFF.

The table lists this clone with a few counts. This chain connects TRBV5-5 to TRBJ1-1, with no clear D. Germline-derived CDR1 and CDR2 are SGHKS and YYEKEE (reference sequence). Trimming cost V 3 bases and J 5 bases, with 14 bases left between them. This CDR3 contains 14 residues. CDR3 sequence reads: CASSWREWTTEAFF. The CDR3 bases are TGTGCCAGCAGCTGGCGAGAATGGACTACTGAAGCTTTCTTT.

V is TRBV10-1 and J is TRBJ2-3; no firm D call. Germline CDR1 and CDR2: WNHNN and SYGVQD (reference sequence). Trimming removed 4 bases at V and 5 bases at J, with 16 bases between. The CDR3 is 15 amino acids. CDR3 residues: CASSGNSLPQDTQYF. DNA of the CDR3: TGCGCCAGCAGTGGTAATAGCCTTCCACAAGATACGCAGTATTTT.

The chain uses TRBV30 and TRBJ1-6; 9 bases align to TRBD1. The CDR3 contains 13 residues. V dropped 5 bases and J dropped 8; count of bases not matched to a gene: 4. Germline loops: CDR1 GTSNPN, CDR2 SVGIG (reference sequence). CDR3 nucleotide sequence: TGTGCCTGGTCGGACAGGGGATATTCACCCCTCCACTTT. Protein product: CAWSDRGYSPLHF.

The chain uses TRBV11-2 and TRBJ1-3; TRBD1 might be the D (6 bases). This CDR3 region has 15 residues. Per the germline V gene, CDR1 is SGHAT and CDR2 is FQNNGV. V was clipped by 5 bases and J by 0 bases, with 11 bases between them. This chain's CDR3 is CASSLRTVSGNTIYF. The CDR3, as DNA: TGTGCCAGCAGCCTCAGGACAGTCTCTGGAAACACCATATATTTT.

The chain uses TRBV15 and TRBJ2-1, with 7 positions matching TRBD2. Germline-derived CDR1 and CDR2 are LNHNV and YYDKDF (reference sequence). The CDR3 is 15 residues long. The V gene end was trimmed by 1 base and the J gene end by 7 bases; junction bases not matched to a gene: 7. The CDR3 sequence is CATSRVPSGGNEQFF. The CDR3 DNA reads TGTGCCACCAGCAGAGTTCCTAGCGGAGGTAATGAGCAGTTCTTC.

V is TRBV28 and J is TRBJ2-2; no reliable D call. The CDR3 contains 13 residues. The V and J ends lost 5 bases and 3 bases respectively, with 7 bases between them. CDR1 and CDR2 from the germline V gene are MDHEN and SYDVKM. The CDR3 loop is CASSKLDTGELFF. The CDR3 nucleotides are TGTGCCAGCAGTAAACTGGACACCGGGGAGCTGTTTTTT. The full variable domain, with the rest looked up from reference TRBV28 and TRBJ2-2, is DVKVTQSSRYLVKRTGEKVFLECVQDMDHENMFWYRQDPGLGLRLIYFSYDVKMKEKGDIPEGYSVSREKKERFSLILESASTNQTSMYLCASSKLDTGELFFGEGSRLTVL.

The chain couples TRBV18 to TRBJ2-7; weak D call: TRBD2 (6 bases). Trimming stripped 0 bases from V and 7 bases from J, with 16 bases between. The CDR3 is 15 amino acids. Germline V CDR1 and CDR2: KGHSH, LQKENI. CDR3 sequence (DNA): TGTGCCAGCTCACCACCGGGGCACCCCGGGGGAGAGCAGTACTTC. It specifies CASSPPGHPGGEQYF. Full variable domain (remainder filled in from reference TRBV18 and TRBJ2-7): NAGVMQNPRHLVRRRGQEARLRCSPMKGHSHVYWYRQLPEEGLKFMVYLQKENIIDESGMPKERFSAEFPKEGPSILRIQQVVRGDSAAYFCASSPPGHPGGEQYFGPGTRLTVT.

V gene TRBV28 combines with J gene TRBJ1-1, with D perhaps TRBD1 (5 bases). Germline V lookup: CDR1 MDHEN, CDR2 SYDVKM. Trimming took off 5 bases at V and 7 bases at J, with 20 bases between the two ends. The CDR3 is made up of 15 amino acids. For the CDR3, the DNA is TGTGCCAGCAGTCCCGCAGGGACCGGGAGAAATGAAGCTTTCTTT. Translating gives CASSPAGTGRNEAFF.

The rearrangement links TRBV6-5 to TRBJ2-3; D ambiguous. V gave up 2 bases and J gave up 4 bases, with 13 bases separating them. The germline gives CDR1 MNHEY, CDR2 SVGAGI. The CDR3 sequence is 15 residues long. The CDR3 here is CASSYSWASPDTQYF. The CDR3 DNA reads as TGTGCCAGCAGTTACAGCTGGGCCAGCCCAGATACGCAGTATTTT.

CDR3: CASSFGQFSTDTQYF. In nucleotides, the CDR3 is TGTGCCAGCAGTTTCGGACAGTTTAGCACAGATACGCAGTATTTT. The chain has TRBV6-2 or TRBV6-3 and TRBJ2-3, with D perhaps matching TRBD1 (6 bases). From germline, CDR1 is MNHEY and CDR2 SVGEGT. The CDR3 extends over 15 amino acids. Trimming pared 4 bases from V and 0 bases from J, leaving 11 bases between.

The CDR3 bases are TGTGCCAGCTCACCACCCGGGGGAAAACTGTTTTTT. Its protein is CASSPPGGKLFF. The chain employs TRBV18 and TRBJ1-4; the D gene is possibly TRBD1 (5 bases). Germline V CDR1 and CDR2: KGHSH, LQKENI. There are 12 residues in the CDR3. V was trimmed by 0 bases and J by 10 bases, leaving 6 bases between them.

The chain is built from TRBV6-2 or TRBV6-3 and TRBJ2-1; 7 bases map to TRBD1. V gave up 0 bases and J gave up 5 bases; unmatched junction bases: 7. Germline loops: CDR1 MNHEY, CDR2 SVGEGT. The CDR3 length is 16 residues. The CDR3 sequence is CASSYSSRTGNNEQFF. CDR3 nucleotides: TGTGCCAGCAGTTACTCGAGTCGGACAGGTAACAATGAGCAGTTCTTC.

The chain links TRBV7-9 to TRBJ2-7; the match to TRBD1 covers 8 bases. V dropped 2 bases and J dropped 2; count of bases not matched to a gene: 8. CDR1 is SEHNR, CDR2 FQNEAQ, per germline (reference sequence). The CDR3 contains 16 residues. CDR3: CASSLSGGQATYEQYF. The CDR3 DNA sequence: TGTGCCAGCAGCTTATCAGGGGGACAGGCCACCTACGAGCAGTACTTC.

The rearrangement uses TRBV27 and TRBJ2-1; no definite D call. V lost 3 bases, J lost 4 bases, and 16 bases lay in between. The CDR3 contains 16 residues. Germline lookup yields CDR1 MNHEY and CDR2 SMNVEV (reference sequence). The CDR3 region is CASSFGGHPLYNEQFF. DNA for the CDR3: TGTGCCAGCAGTTTTGGCGGCCATCCCTTGTACAATGAGCAGTTCTTC.

The rearrangement uses TRBV7-2 and TRBJ2-7; 7 positions agree with TRBD2. Germline CDR1 and CDR2: SGHTA and FQGNSA. The J segment lost 0 bases and the V segment lost 3 bases, leaving 2 bases of the junction unmatched. This CDR3 has 14 amino acids. The CDR3 nucleotides read TGTGCCAGCAGCTTCGGGACTACCTCCTACGAGCAGTACTTC. This sequence encodes CASSFGTTSYEQYF.

J is TRBJ1-5 and V is TRBV18, with 7 positions matching TRBD1. This CDR3 is 16 amino acids long. The trim removed 3 bases at V and 5 bases at J, leaving 10 bases unmatched. Per the germline V gene, CDR1 is KGHSH and CDR2 is LQKENI. CDR3 sequence (DNA): TGTGCCAGCTCACCGTACAGGGGCCGAGTAGATCAGCCCCAGCATTTT. Protein product: CASSPYRGRVDQPQHF.

The chain carries TRBV5-1 and TRBJ2-5, with D possibly being TRBD2 (6 bases). V lost 4 bases and J lost 7, with 14 bases in between. CDR3 length: 13 amino acids. CDR1 and CDR2 (germline): SGHRS, YFSETQ. The CDR3 region has the DNA TGCGCCAGCAGCAGGGACTCGCTAGGGACCCAGTACTTC. Protein sequence: CASSRDSLGTQYF.

The chain employs TRBV7-2 and TRBJ1-1; D ambiguous. V gave up 0 bases and J gave up 10 bases, with 9 bases separating them. Per germline, CDR1 SGHTA and CDR2 FQGNSA. The CDR3 is made up of 12 amino acids. CDR3 nucleotides: TGTGCCAGCAGCTTAGCAACCGGAGGAGCTTTCTTT. This codes for CASSLATGGAFF.